This T cell receptor (beta chain) was recorded in a study of immune evolution from preneoplasia to lung adenocarcinoma listed by TCRdb under 2021. Regarding the study in general: Immune contexture across lung adenocarcinoma precursors and invasive adenocarcinoma was profiled using immune gene expression, TCR sequencing and multiplex immunofluorescence. Resected precursor lesions (AAH, AIS, MIA) and invasive adenocarcinomas were compared against paired morphologically normal lung tissue. The sample size depended on which specimens were available, not on a prior power calculation. The immune data were integrated with whole exome sequencing and methylation data from the same cohort of nodules. In total, the cohort included approximately 53 patients with pulmonary nodules, all of whom underwent surgical resection. The TCR sequencing data were obtained from 45 to 60 patients. According to the study, 100 to 120 samples went through TCR sequencing. Class I HLA alleles were inferred from exome data with POLYSOLVER, and allele-specific HLA loss was detected with LOHHLA. Study-level results and caveats: All patients were from Japan and China, so applicability to Western populations was uncertain. Top T cell clone frequencies were highest in normal lung and appeared to decrease progressively from AAH through AIS, MIA and invasive adenocarcinoma. Findings were based on association rather than direct causation; larger cohorts with long-term follow-up and longitudinal biopsies were deemed needed. Clonality was highest in normal lung, while later-stage lesions appeared to show lower clonality but higher T cell density and diversity.

Using the immunoSEQ hsTCRbeta Kit, TCR beta CDR3 regions were sequenced from DNA. The paper's processing steps were these. The ImmunoSEQ Analyzer was used to analyse the TCR sequencing data. T cell clonality was defined as 1 minus Pielou's evenness, calculated on productive rearrangements. T cell diversity was measured with the inverse Simpson index on productive templates. T cell density was TCR beta template counts normalized to usable DNA, estimated by amplifying and sequencing housekeeping genes. Two-sided Kruskal-Wallis tests were used to compare TCR metrics across histologic stages. TCRdb's version of the immuneACCESS table is confined to in-frame rearrangements and falls short of the full clone set. An unresolved V gene accounts for under half of the shortfall where checked; the remainder is of unknown origin. V and J calls and clone size are those listed in that table; D and trimming were worked out from the DNA. The sample contains around 2,000 clones, 85% to 90% of them found a single time. About 18% of the sample lies in the top ten.

This clone was recorded only once. Its antigen remains undetermined. Compared with germline, one end of the junction differs, possibly owing to a read error. Between 2014 and 2017, the patients underwent resection in either Japan or China. Two lung cancer pathologists independently confirmed the histologic diagnosis of each case on H&E slides. FFPE tissue was used for DNA isolation with the AllPrep DNA/RNA FFPE Kit. From its cysteine to its phenylalanine, the CDR3 spans 15 amino acids. The entry retains the CDR3 DNA only, 45 bases that are in frame from base 1. The germline V gene provides CDR1 MNHEY and CDR2 SVGAGI.

Input material: FFPE adjacent normal lung tissue. The receptor was isolated from a person between 60 and 79 years old with lung adenocarcinoma. The chain was built from TRBV6-5 and TRBJ2-1, and TRBD2 may be the D gene, going by 6 matching bases. The CDR3 reads CASSPGTPNYNEQFF. Here is the DNA: TGTGCTAGCAGTCCCGGGACTCCTAACTACAATGAGCAGTTCTTC.